This TCR beta chain is drawn from a study of CD8+CD57+ T cells in acquired aplastic anemia. In this sample, this clonotype turned up a few times. Germline-derived CDR1 and CDR2 are KGHDR and SFDVKD. Trimming cost V 2 bases and J 5 bases, with 8 bases left between them. The CDR3 extends over 13 amino acids. An expansion of CD8+CD57+ cells by flow cytometry had been shown in patients chosen for sequencing. Among the patients, all had severe acquired aplastic anemia. Genomic DNA was employed as the template in profiling TCR beta VDJ and CDR3. Each CDR3 protein is one row after TCRdb ran MiXCR on the reads. The sample holds over 150,000 distinct CDR3 sequences, roughly 54% seen once.

This clonotype was sampled from a human donor with aplastic anemia. The chain carries TRBV24-1 and TRBJ1-1; no clear D. The sequenced material came from sorted CD4+, CD8+, or CD8+CD57+ T cells (not recorded which) from PBMCs. The CDR3 region has the DNA TGTGCCACCAGTGATTCCGGGTGGACTGAAGCTTTCTTT. It codes for CATSDSGWTEAFF.